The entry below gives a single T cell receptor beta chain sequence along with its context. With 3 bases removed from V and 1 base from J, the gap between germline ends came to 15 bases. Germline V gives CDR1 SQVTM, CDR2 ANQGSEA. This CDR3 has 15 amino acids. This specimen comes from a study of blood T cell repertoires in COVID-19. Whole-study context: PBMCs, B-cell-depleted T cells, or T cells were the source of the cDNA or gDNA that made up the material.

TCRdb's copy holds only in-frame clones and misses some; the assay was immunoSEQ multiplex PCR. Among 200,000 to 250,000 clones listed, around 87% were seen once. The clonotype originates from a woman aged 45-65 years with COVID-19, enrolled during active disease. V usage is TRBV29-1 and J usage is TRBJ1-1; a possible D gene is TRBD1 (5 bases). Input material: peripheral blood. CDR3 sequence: CSVEPKVDKNTEAFF. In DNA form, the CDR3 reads TGCAGCGTTGAGCCGAAAGTGGACAAGAACACTGAAGCTTTCTTT.